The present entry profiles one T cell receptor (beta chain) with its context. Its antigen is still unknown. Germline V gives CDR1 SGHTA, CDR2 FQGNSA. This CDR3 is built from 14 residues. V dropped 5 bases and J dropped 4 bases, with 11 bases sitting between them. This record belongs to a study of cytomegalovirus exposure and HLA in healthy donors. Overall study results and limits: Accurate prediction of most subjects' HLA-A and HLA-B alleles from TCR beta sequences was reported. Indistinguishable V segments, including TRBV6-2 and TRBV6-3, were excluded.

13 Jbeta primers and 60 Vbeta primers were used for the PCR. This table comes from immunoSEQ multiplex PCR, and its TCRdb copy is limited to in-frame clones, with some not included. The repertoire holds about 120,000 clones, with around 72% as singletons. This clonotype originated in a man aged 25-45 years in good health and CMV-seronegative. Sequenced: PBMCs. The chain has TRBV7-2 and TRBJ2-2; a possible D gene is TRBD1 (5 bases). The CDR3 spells CASSLRQSTGELFF. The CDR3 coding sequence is TGTGCCAGCAGCCTACGACAGAGCACCGGGGAGCTGTTTTTT.